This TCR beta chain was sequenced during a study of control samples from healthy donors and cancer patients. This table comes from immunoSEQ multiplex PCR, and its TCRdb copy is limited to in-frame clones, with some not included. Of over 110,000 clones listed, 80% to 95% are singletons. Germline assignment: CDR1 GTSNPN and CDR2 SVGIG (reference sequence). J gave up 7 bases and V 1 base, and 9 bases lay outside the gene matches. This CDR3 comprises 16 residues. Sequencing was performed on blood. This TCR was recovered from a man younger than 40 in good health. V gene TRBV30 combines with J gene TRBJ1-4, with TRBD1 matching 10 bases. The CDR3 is CAWSDLPTGGIEKLFF. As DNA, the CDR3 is TGTGCCTGGAGTGACCTTCCGACAGGGGGCATTGAAAAACTGTTTTTT.